The T cell receptor (beta chain) under discussion was sequenced for a study of OX40 agonist ivuxolimab in advanced cancers. Study-level background: Dose-escalation patients were diagnosed with hepatocellular carcinoma, melanoma, renal cell cancer or head and neck cancer.

Trimming left V 4 bases short and J 0 bases short, with 13 bases between. Germline V lookup: CDR1 LNHDA, CDR2 SQIVND (reference sequence). The CDR3 is 16 residues long. A note on this clone: Its antigen is undetermined.

Sequencing used immunoSEQ multiplex PCR; TCRdb keeps in-frame clones, though not all of them. The sample carries about 82,000 clones, roughly nine tenths recorded once. Study results and caveats: There were also nonresponders showing low normalized T-cell clonal expansion. Dosing at 0.1 to 3.0 mg/kg was accompanied by clonal expansion of CD4+ and CD8+ blood T cells by week 6.

Sequenced material: CD4+ or CD8+ T cells sorted from blood, taken in a trial of the OX40 agonist ivuxolimab. V gene TRBV19 combines with J gene TRBJ2-1; maybe TRBD1 (6 bases). This TCR derives from an adult with an advanced solid tumor such as melanoma, head and neck, liver or kidney cancer. CDR3 loop: CASSKLQGRSYNEQFF. In DNA form, the CDR3 reads TGTGCCAGTAGTAAACTACAGGGTCGCTCCTACAATGAGCAGTTCTTC. Combining the CDR3 with reference TRBV19 and TRBJ2-1 gives the whole variable domain DGGITQSPKYLFRKEGQNVTLSCEQNLNHDAMYWYRQDPGQGLRLIYYSQIVNDFQKGDIAEGYSVSREKKESFPLTVTSAQKNPTAFYLCASSKLQGRSYNEQFFGPGTRLTVL.